This T cell receptor (beta chain) comes out of a study of tumor-infiltrating lymphocytes in primary liver carcinoma. Study background: Men and women, 30 to 69 years of age, made up the patients. The tumors ranged from about 4 to 10 cm across and fell within stage T1-T3 N0M0.

The study, taken as a whole, reports: Bulk unsorted sampling precluded comparing CD4+ and CD8+ repertoires.

Concerning this clonotype: Antigen: not known.

The CDR3 extends over 17 amino acids. CDR1 and CDR2 from the germline V gene are SNHLY and FYNNEI. V lost 6 bases to trimming and J lost 9 bases, with 27 bases between them. The researchers obtained blood RNA from unsorted whole blood and also extracted germline DNA. From around 520 ng of total RNA, TCR beta-specific cDNA was reverse-transcribed using a constant-region primer. Slightly modified ARM-PCR served as the procedure for the TCR beta libraries. These libraries came from three rounds of nested multiplex PCR. Researchers ran the first two PCR rounds for roughly 10 cycles each with TRBV1-TRBV30 forward primers and a C-beta reverse primer. Each CDR3 protein is one row after TCRdb ran MiXCR on the multiplex PCR reads. Here the sample spans 300,000 to 350,000 distinct CDR3 sequences, almost 65% being singletons.

Specimen: peripheral blood. The rearrangement links TRBV2 to TRBJ2-1, with D perhaps assigned TRBD1 or TRBD2 (7 bases each). The clonotype comes from a middle-aged man with primary liver carcinoma and hepatitis B virus infection. The CDR3 region has the DNA TGTGCCAGCAGGCAGAGACAGGGACAAGCGGGAATAGTTGAGCAGTTCTTC. It is translated as CASRQRQGQAGIVEQFF.